Listed below are T cell receptor beta chains from one sample, sequenced in a study of CD8+CD57+ T cells in acquired aplastic anemia. TCRdb re-analysed the reads in MiXCR, keeping a single row per CDR3 protein. The table records some 280,000 distinct CDR3 sequences, around 60% of them present only once. Sequenced input: sorted CD4+, CD8+, or CD8+CD57+ T cells (not recorded which) from PBMCs. The receptor set was obtained from a human donor with severe aplastic anemia or a healthy control (not recorded which). The CDR3 runs from the conserved cysteine through the conserved F or W. D genes are given only for firm matches. The size of a clone is reported for some rows only, either as once, few or many, or as a class for expanded clones.

j_gene	v_gene	d_gene	abundance	CDR3nt	CDR3aa
TRBJ2-5	TRBV3-1	TRBD2	many	TGTGCCAGCAGCCAAGGTCGGGGAGGGCAAGAGACCCAGTACTTC	CASSQGRGGQETQYF
TRBJ1-6	TRBV7-6	TRBD1	many	TGTGCCAGCAGCTTAATAACAGGGGGGGATAATTCACCCCTCCACTTT	CASSLITGGDNSPLHF
TRBJ2-3	TRBV20-1	NA	NA	TGCAGTGCTATATTGGCGGGAACAGATACGCAGTATTTT	CSAILAGTDTQYF
TRBJ1-6	TRBV7-3	NA	NA	TGTGCCAGCAGCGTATCCTACATCTCCTATAATTCACCCCTCCACTTT	CASSVSYISYNSPLHF
TRBJ1-2	TRBV29-1	NA	NA	TGCAGCGTTGTAAACAAAGATGGCTACACCTTC	CSVVNKDGYTF
TRBJ1-1	TRBV25-1	NA	NA	TGTGCCAGCAGCCGGGACATCAACACTGAAGCTTTCTTT	CASSRDINTEAFF
TRBJ2-1	TRBV12-3/TRBV12-4	TRBD2	NA	TGTGCCAGCAGTTTAAAGGCTAGCGGGAGGAGGGGTGAGCAGTTCTTC	CASSLKASGRRGEQFF
TRBJ2-5	TRBV20-1	TRBD2	NA	TGCAGTGCTGCCGGGACTAGCGGGGGGACCGGAGAGACCCAGTACTTC	CSAAGTSGGTGETQYF
TRBJ2-2	TRBV9	NA	NA	TGTGCCAGCAACCCTAGCACGAACACCGGGGAGCTGTTTTTT	CASNPSTNTGELFF
TRBJ2-3	TRBV20-1	TRBD2	NA	TGCAGTGCTAGCGGGGGGGCTAGCACAGATACGCAGTATTTT	CSASGGASTDTQYF
TRBJ1-6	TRBV6-1	TRBD1	NA	TGTGCCAGCAGTACCGGGACAGGGTATCCACCCCTCCACTTT	CASSTGTGYPPLHF
TRBJ2-7	TRBV7-2	TRBD1	once	TGTGCCAGCAGCCCAAAGACAGGGGCCATTTCCTACGAGCAGTACTTC	CASSPKTGAISYEQYF
TRBJ2-7	TRBV15	TRBD2	NA	TGTGCCACCAGCAGGGGGGGGATCGAGCAGTACTTC	CATSRGGIEQYF
TRBJ2-7	TRBV5-1	NA	NA	TGCGCCAGCAGCGACTCTCAGGGCACCTACGAGCAGTACTTC	CASSDSQGTYEQYF
TRBJ2-7	TRBV6-2/TRBV6-3	TRBD2	NA	TGTGCCAGCAGAGACCCTAGCGGGGTAAACGAGCAGTACTTC	CASRDPSGVNEQYF
TRBJ2-1	TRBV20-1	NA	NA	TGCAGTGCTAGAGTAGGCGGGACCTCCTACAATGAGCAGTTCTTC	CSARVGGTSYNEQFF
TRBJ2-5	TRBV29-1	NA	NA	TGCAGCGTTGAAGTTGGGGTTGAGGAGACCCAGTACTTC	CSVEVGVEETQYF
TRBJ2-7	TRBV12-3/TRBV12-4	TRBD2	NA	TGTGCCAGCAGTTCTGGAGGACTAGCGGGAGGCAACGAGCAGTACTTC	CASSSGGLAGGNEQYF
TRBJ2-7	TRBV10-3	NA	NA	TGTGCCATCAGTGATGAGGACAGCAGCTACGAGCAGTACTTC	CAISDEDSSYEQYF
TRBJ2-5	TRBV10-3	NA	NA	TGTGCCATCAGGGGGGACCTGGGCGGCGGGACCCAGTACTTC	CAIRGDLGGGTQYF
TRBJ2-1	TRBV5-1	NA	many	TGCGCCAGCAGCTTGACTACGGACGGGTACAATGAGCAGTTCTTC	CASSLTTDGYNEQFF
TRBJ1-1	TRBV18	NA	NA	TGTGCCAGCTCACCTCTTGCCGGGACCTCGATGGTCACTGAAGCTTTCTTT	CASSPLAGTSMVTEAFF
TRBJ1-2	TRBV7-9	NA	once	TGTGCCAGCAGCCAACCGGGGAACTATGGCTACACCTTC	CASSQPGNYGYTF
TRBJ2-7	TRBV2	NA	NA	TGTGCCAGCAGCCCGCGTGTTGGGTACGAGCAGTACTTC	CASSPRVGYEQYF
TRBJ1-6	TRBV7-8	NA	few	TGTGCCAGCAGCTTAGAACCAGGTCTTCTCGCTTCAGCCCTCCACTTT	CASSLEPGLLASALHF